The present entry profiles one TCR beta chain with its context. Its antigen is not identified. The data are from a study of T-cell reconstitution after alpha-beta-depleted transplantation in children. Overall study findings and caveats: About two months after transplant, alpha-beta T cells reportedly came from several hundred expanded graft clones.

Using unique molecular identifiers, the investigators prepared the TCRbeta library. TCRdb recomputed calls from the PCR reads with MiXCR, one row per CDR3 protein. The profile shows 700,000 to 850,000 distinct CDR3 sequences, roughly 15% of them singletons. V shed 3 bases and J shed 5 bases, with 10 bases lying between them. Germline assignment: CDR1 SGHRS and CDR2 YFSETQ. The CDR3 consists of 13 residues. The chain employs TRBV5-1 and TRBJ2-3; D is perhaps TRBD1 (5 bases). This clonotype was sampled from a male patient between 5 and 17 years old who had a stem cell transplant for acute lymphoblastic leukemia, so the T cells may come from the graft donor. Here the sequenced sample was PBMCs, mostly from graft donor cells, taken 360 days after TCRalphabeta/CD19-depleted stem cell transplant. CDR3 protein: CASSSTQGDTQYF. The CDR3 bases are TGCGCCAGCAGCTCAACTCAGGGAGATACGCAGTATTTT. Based on the CDR3 plus reference TRBV5-1 and TRBJ2-3, the full variable domain is KAGVTQTPRYLIKTRGQQVTLSCSPISGHRSVSWYQQTPGQGLQFLFEYFSETQRNKGNFPGRFSGRQFSNSRSEMNVSTLELGDSALYLCASSSTQGDTQYFGPGTRLTVL.